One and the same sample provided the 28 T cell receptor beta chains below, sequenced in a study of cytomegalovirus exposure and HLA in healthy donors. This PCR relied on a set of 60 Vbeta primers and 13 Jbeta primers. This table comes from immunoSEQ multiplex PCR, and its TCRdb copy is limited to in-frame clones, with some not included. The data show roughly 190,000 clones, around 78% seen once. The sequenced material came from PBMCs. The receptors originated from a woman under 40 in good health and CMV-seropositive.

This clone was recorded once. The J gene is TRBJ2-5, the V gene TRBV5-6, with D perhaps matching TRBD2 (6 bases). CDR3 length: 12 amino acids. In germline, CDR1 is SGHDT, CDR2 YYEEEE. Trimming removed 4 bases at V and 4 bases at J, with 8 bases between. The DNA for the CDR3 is TGTGCCAGCAGCGGGGGGACAGAGACCCAGTACTTC. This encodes CASSGGTETQYF.

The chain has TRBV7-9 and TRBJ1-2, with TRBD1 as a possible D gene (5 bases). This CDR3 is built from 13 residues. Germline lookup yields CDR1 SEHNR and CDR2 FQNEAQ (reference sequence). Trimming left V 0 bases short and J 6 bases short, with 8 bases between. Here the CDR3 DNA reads TGTGCCAGCAGCTTAGCGGAAGGGGATGGCTACACCTTC. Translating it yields CASSLAEGDGYTF.

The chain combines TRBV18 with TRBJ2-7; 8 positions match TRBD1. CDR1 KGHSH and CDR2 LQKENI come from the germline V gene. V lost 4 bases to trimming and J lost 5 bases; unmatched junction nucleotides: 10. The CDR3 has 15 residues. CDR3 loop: CASSHDRGRSDEQYF. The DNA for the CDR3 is TGTGCCAGCTCACACGACAGGGGTAGGAGTGACGAGCAGTACTTC.

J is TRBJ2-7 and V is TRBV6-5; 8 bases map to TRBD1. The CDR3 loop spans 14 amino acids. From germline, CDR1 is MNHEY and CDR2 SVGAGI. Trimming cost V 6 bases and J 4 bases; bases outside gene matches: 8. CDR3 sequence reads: CASSQGQGWYEQYF. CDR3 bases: TGTGCCAGCAGCCAAGGACAGGGTTGGTACGAGCAGTACTTC.

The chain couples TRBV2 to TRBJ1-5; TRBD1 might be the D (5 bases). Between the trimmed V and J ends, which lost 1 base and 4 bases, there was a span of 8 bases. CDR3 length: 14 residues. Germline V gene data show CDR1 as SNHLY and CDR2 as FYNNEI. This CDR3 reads CASSEGGVNQPQHF. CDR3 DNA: TGTGCCAGCAGTGAAGGGGGGGTGAATCAGCCCCAGCATTTT.

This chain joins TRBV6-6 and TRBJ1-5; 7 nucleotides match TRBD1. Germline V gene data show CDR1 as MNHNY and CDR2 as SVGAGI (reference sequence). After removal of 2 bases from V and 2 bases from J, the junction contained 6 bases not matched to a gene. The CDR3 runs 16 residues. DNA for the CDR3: TGTGCCAGCAGTTACGGAACAGGGGATGGCAATCAGCCCCAGCATTTT. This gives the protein CASSYGTGDGNQPQHF.

The chain's CDR3 is CASSGALAKNIQYF. Written as DNA, the CDR3 is TGTGCCAGCAGTGGGGCTCTAGCCAAAAACATTCAGTACTTC. The V call is TRBV5-6, the J call TRBJ2-4; tentatively, D is TRBD1 (5 bases). Trimming removed 5 bases from V and 0 bases from J, with 9 bases in between. CDR1 SGHDT and CDR2 YYEEEE come from the germline V gene. The CDR3 extends over 14 amino acids.

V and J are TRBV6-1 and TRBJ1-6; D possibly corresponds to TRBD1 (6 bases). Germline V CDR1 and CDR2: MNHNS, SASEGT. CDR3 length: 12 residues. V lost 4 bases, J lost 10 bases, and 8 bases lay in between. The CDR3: CASSGTASPLHF. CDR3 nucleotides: TGTGCCAGCAGTGGGACAGCCTCACCCCTCCACTTT.

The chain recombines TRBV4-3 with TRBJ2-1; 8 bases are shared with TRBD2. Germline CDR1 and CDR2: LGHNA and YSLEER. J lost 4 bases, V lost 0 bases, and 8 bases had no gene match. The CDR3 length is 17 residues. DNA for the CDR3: TGCGCCAGCAGCCAAGATTGGGGCGGGGGGCAATACAATGAGCAGTTCTTC. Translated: CASSQDWGGGQYNEQFF.

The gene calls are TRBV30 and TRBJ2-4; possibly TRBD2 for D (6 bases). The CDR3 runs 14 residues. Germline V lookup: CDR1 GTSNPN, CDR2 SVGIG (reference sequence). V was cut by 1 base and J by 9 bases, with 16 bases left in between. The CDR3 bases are TGTGCCTGGAGTGCCCTAGTGGGAGGCAGCATTCAGTACTTC. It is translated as CAWSALVGGSIQYF.

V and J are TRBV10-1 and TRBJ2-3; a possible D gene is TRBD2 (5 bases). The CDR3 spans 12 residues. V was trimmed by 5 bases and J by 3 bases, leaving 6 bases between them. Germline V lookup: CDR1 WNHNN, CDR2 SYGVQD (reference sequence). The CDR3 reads CASSRGTDTQYF. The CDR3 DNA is TGCGCCAGCAGTAGAGGGACAGATACGCAGTATTTT.

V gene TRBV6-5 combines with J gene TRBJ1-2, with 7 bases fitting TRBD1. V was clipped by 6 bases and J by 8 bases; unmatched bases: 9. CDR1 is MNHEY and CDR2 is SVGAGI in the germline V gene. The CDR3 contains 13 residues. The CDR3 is CASSPRQGRGYTF. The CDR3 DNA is TGTGCCAGCAGCCCGAGACAGGGACGAGGCTACACCTTC.

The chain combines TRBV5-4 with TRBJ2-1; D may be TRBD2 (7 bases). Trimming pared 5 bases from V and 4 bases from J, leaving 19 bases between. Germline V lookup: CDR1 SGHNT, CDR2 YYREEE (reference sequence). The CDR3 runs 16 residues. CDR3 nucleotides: TGTGCCAGCAGTTTAGGGGGGGGGCGCGGGTACAATGAGCAGTTCTTC. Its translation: CASSLGGGRGYNEQFF.

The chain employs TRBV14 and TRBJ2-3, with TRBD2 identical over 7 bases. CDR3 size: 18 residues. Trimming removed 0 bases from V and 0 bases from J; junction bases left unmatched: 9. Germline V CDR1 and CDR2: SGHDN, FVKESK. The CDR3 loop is CASSQDLASGASTDTQYF. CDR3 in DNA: TGTGCCAGCAGCCAAGATCTTGCGAGCGGGGCTAGCACAGATACGCAGTATTTT.

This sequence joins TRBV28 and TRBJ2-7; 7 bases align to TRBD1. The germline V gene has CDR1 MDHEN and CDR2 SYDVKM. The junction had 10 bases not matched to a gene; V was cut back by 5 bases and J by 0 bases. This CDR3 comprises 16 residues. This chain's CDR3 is CASSLLLTGPSYEQYF. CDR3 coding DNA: TGTGCCAGCAGTCTTCTACTGACAGGGCCCTCCTACGAGCAGTACTTC.

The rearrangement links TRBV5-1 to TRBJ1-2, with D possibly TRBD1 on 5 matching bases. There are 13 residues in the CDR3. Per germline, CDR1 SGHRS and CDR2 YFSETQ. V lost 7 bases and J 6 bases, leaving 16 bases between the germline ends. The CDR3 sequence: CASRPGGLDGYTF. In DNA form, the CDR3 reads TGCGCCAGCCGGCCGGGGGGTCTGGATGGCTACACCTTC.

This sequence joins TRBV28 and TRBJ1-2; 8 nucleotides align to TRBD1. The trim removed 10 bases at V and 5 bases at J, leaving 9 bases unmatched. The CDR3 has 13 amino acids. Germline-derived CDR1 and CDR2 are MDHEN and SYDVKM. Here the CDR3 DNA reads TGTGCCACAGCCGGGACAGGAGTTTATGGCTACACCTTC. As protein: CATAGTGVYGYTF.

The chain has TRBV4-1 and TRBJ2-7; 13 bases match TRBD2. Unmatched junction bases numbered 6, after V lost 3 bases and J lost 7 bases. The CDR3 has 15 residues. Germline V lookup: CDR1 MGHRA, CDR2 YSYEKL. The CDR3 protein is CASSQVGTSGKEQYF. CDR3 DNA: TGCGCCAGCAGCCAGGTCGGGACTAGCGGGAAGGAGCAGTACTTC.

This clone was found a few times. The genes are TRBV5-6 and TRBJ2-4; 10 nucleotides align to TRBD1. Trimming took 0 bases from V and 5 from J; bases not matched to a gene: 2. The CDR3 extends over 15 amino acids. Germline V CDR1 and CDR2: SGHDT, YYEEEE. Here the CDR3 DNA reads TGTGCCAGCAGCTTGGGGGGGACAGGGGAAAACATTCAGTACTTC. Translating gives CASSLGGTGENIQYF.

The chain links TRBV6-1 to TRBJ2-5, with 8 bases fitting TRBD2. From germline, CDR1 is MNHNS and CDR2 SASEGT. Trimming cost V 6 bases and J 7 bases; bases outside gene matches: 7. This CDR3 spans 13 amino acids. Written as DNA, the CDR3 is TGTGCCAGCAGAGGCGGGGGGTTCGGGACCCAGTACTTC. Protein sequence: CASRGGGFGTQYF.

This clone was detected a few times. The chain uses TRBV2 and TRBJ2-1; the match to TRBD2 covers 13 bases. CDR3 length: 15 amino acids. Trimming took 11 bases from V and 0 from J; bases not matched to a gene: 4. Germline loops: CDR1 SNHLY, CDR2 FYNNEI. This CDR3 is CAGRTSGSSYNEQFF. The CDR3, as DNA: TGTGCCGGAAGGACTAGCGGGAGCTCCTACAATGAGCAGTTCTTC.

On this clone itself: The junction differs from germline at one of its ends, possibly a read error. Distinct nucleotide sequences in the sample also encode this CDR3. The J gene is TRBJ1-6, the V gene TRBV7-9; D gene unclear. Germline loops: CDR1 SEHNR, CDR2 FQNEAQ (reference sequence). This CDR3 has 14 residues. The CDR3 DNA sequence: TGTGCCAGCAGCCCGGGGAATCCAAATTCACCTCTCCACTTT. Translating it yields CASSPGNPNSPLHF.

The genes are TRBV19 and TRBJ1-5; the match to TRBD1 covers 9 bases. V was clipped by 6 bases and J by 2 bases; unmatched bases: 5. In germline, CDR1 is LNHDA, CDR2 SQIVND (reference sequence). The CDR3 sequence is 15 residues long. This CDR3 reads CASSHRDRGNQPQHF. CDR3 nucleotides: TGTGCCAGTAGCCACCGGGACAGGGGCAATCAGCCCCAGCATTTT. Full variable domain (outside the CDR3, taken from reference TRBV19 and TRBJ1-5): DGGITQSPKYLFRKEGQNVTLSCEQNLNHDAMYWYRQDPGQGLRLIYYSQIVNDFQKGDIAEGYSVSREKKESFPLTVTSAQKNPTAFYLCASSHRDRGNQPQHFGDGTRLSIL.

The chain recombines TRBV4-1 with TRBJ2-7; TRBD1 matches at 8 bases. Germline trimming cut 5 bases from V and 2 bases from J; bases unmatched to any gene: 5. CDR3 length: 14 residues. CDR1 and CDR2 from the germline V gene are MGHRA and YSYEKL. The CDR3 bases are TGCGCCAGCAGCTTAAACAGGGGGACCTACGAGCAGTACTTC. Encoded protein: CASSLNRGTYEQYF.

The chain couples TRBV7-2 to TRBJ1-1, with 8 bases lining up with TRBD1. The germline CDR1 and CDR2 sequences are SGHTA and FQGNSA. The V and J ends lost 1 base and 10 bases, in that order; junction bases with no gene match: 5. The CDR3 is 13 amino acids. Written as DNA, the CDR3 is TGTGCCAGCAGCTTAGGGGCTGACAGGGGAGCTTTCTTT. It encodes CASSLGADRGAFF.

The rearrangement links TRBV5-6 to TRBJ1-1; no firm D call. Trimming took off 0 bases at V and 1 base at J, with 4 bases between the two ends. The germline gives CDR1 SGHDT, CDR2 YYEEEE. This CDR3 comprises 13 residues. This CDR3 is CASSLVRNTEAFF. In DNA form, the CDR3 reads TGTGCCAGCAGCTTGGTCAGGAACACTGAAGCTTTCTTT.

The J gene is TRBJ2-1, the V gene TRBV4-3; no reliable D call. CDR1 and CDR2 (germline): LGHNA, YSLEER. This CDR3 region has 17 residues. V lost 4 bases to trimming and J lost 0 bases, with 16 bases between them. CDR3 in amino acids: CASSLLTRGSSYNEQFF. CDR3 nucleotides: TGCGCCAGCAGCCTTCTTACTCGCGGCAGCTCCTACAATGAGCAGTTCTTC.

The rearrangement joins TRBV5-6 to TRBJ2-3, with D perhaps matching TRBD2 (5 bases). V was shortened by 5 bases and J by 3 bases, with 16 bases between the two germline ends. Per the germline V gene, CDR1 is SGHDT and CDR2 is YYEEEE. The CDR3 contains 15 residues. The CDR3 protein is CASSSRRFATDTQYF. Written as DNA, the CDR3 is TGTGCCAGCAGTTCCAGGAGGTTCGCAACAGATACGCAGTATTTT.